The next 9 T cell receptor beta chains were all read from a single sample in a study of vaccination and CD4 T cells after COVID-19. Their antigen targets remain unknown. Sequencing of DNA taken from cultured CD4+ T cells relied on the Oncomine TCR Beta short-read assay. TCRdb re-derived calls from the PCR reads in MiXCR, one entry per CDR3 protein. The sample has tens of thousands of distinct CDR3 sequences; about 31% are singletons. Stated time point: late sampling 161 to 241 days after vaccination in a few convalescent patients. Sample treatment: approximately nine-day PBMC culture with coronavirus spike peptide pools or control peptides (ViraFEST assay). This specimen consisted of CD4+ T cells from blood, cultured in vitro, obtained about 7 months after SARS-CoV-2 vaccination. These receptors all come from a human donor who had recovered from COVID-19.

The table lists this clonotype with a few counts. The J gene is TRBJ1-2, the V gene TRBV20-1; D is possibly TRBD1 (5 bases). Germline CDR1 and CDR2: DFQATT and SNEGSKA (reference sequence). V was trimmed by 6 bases and J by 7 bases, leaving 18 bases between them. The CDR3 covers 13 residues. The CDR3 sequence: CSAPQRGQGGYTF. CDR3 DNA: TGCAGTGCCCCCCAACGAGGGCAGGGTGGCTACACCTTC.

This clonotype has more than one count but fewer than ten. The chain is built from TRBV27 and TRBJ2-2; D is unresolved. Trimming removed 3 bases from V and 6 bases from J, with 11 bases in between. Germline loops: CDR1 MNHEY, CDR2 SMNVEV (reference sequence). The CDR3 loop spans 14 amino acids. DNA for the CDR3: TGTGCCAGCAGTTTCTATGAGCCCCCCGGGGAGCTGTTTTTT. This encodes CASSFYEPPGELFF.

This clonotype was picked up a small number of times. This chain links TRBV6-1 with TRBJ1-5, with D maybe TRBD1 (5 bases). The CDR3 totals 13 residues. V gave up 6 bases and J gave up 4 bases, with 10 bases separating them. Germline V gene lookup returns CDR1 MNHNS and CDR2 SASEGT. CDR3 protein: CASREQENQPQHF. CDR3 bases: TGTGCCAGCAGAGAACAGGAGAATCAGCCCCAGCATTTT.

The J gene is TRBJ1-4, the V gene TRBV15; D possibly corresponds to TRBD1 (5 bases). With 1 base removed from V and 7 bases from J, the gap between germline ends came to 16 bases. The length of the CDR3 is 16 residues. Germline CDR1 reads LNHNV; CDR2 reads YYDKDF (reference sequence). CDR3 nucleotides: TGTGCCACCAGCAGAGGTCTTGCGGGGCGTGCTGAAAAACTGTTTTTT. Amino acid sequence: CATSRGLAGRAEKLFF.

The chain uses TRBV6-2 or TRBV6-3 and TRBJ2-7; D is perhaps TRBD1 or TRBD2 (5 bases each). The CDR3 is 15 residues long. The V end was cut by 2 bases, the J end by 6 bases, with 17 bases between. The germline V gene has CDR1 MNHEY and CDR2 SVGEGT. This chain's CDR3 is CASSYGFRGGSEQYF. The CDR3 region has the DNA TGTGCCAGCAGTTACGGGTTCCGGGGCGGTAGCGAGCAGTACTTC.

This clonotype was recorded a few times. The chain joins TRBV11-3 to TRBJ1-2; D remains unclear. The CDR3 totals 12 residues. Deletions cut 2 bases from V and 2 bases from J, with 3 bases between. The germline CDR1 and CDR2 sequences are SGHNT and YENEEA. The CDR3 region has the DNA TGTGCCAGCAGCTTATTGAACTATGGCTACACCTTC. Translating it yields CASSLLNYGYTF.

This clonotype was picked up a small number of times. The V call is TRBV20-1, the J call TRBJ2-1, with a possible D match to TRBD1 (5 bases). V lost 0 bases and J 0 bases, leaving 12 bases between the germline ends. The CDR3 contains 16 residues. From germline, CDR1 is DFQATT and CDR2 SNEGSKA (reference sequence). The CDR3 sequence: CSARDPSQGSYNEQFF. CDR3 nucleotides: TGCAGTGCTAGAGATCCCAGCCAGGGCTCCTACAATGAGCAGTTCTTC.

This clonotype was counted a few times. The chain is built from TRBV6-1 and TRBJ2-7; D call uncertain. The CDR3 is 14 residues long. The germline V gene has CDR1 MNHNS and CDR2 SASEGT. The V gene lost 10 bases and the J gene lost 0 bases, with 16 bases spanning the gap. The CDR3 here is CATTPGHSSYEQYF. The CDR3 DNA reads TGTGCCACTACCCCCGGGCACAGCTCCTACGAGCAGTACTTC.

This chain joins TRBV20-1 and TRBJ2-7; maybe TRBD2 (5 bases). V gave up 1 base and J gave up 6 bases, with 13 bases separating them. CDR1 and CDR2 (germline): DFQATT, SNEGSKA (reference sequence). The CDR3 is 13 residues long. CDR3 region: CSARVGRAGEQYF. CDR3 DNA: TGCAGTGCTAGAGTCGGGCGGGCGGGCGAGCAGTACTTC.